Described below is a single TCR beta chain sequence and its context. Its target is not known. The V and J ends lost 3 bases and 3 bases, in that order; junction bases with no gene match: 0. Germline V gene sequence: CDR1 SNHLY, CDR2 FYNNEI. The CDR3 spans 14 residues. 13 Jbeta primers and 60 Vbeta primers were used for the PCR. Assay used: immunoSEQ multiplex PCR; TCRdb lists only in-frame clones, some missing. The repertoire consists of 150,000 to 250,000 clones, with about 80% occurring once and the leading ten covering 4.4%. This entry is derived from a study of cytomegalovirus exposure and HLA in healthy donors. General study results and limits: Most of the CMV-associated TCR beta chains (in a later analysis) appeared to be HLA-restricted. TCR beta sequences reportedly predicted the HLA-A and HLA-B alleles of most subjects accurately. A previous analysis found most TCR beta V segments productive roughly 87% or roughly 30% of the time. Cytomegalovirus-associated TCR beta chains were listed, numbering 150 to 200.

The rearrangement uses TRBV2 and TRBJ1-4; 8 nucleotides match TRBD1. The receptor was derived from a woman aged 25 to 39 in good health and CMV-seropositive. The sequenced sample consisted of PBMCs. CDR3 protein: CASSEDRANEKLFF. The CDR3 coding sequence is TGTGCCAGCAGTGAGGACAGGGCTAATGAAAAACTGTTTTTT.